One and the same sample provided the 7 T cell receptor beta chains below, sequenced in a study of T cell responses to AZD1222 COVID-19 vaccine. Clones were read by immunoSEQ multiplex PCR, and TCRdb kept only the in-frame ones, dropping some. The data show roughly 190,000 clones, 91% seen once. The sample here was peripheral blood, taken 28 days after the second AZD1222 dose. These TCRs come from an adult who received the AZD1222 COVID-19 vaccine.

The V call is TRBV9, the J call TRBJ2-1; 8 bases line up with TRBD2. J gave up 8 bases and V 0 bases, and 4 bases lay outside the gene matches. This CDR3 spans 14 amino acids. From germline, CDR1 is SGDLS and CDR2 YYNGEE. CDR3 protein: CASSVASGRDEQFF. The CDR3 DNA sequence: TGTGCCAGCAGCGTAGCATCCGGGAGGGATGAGCAGTTCTTC.

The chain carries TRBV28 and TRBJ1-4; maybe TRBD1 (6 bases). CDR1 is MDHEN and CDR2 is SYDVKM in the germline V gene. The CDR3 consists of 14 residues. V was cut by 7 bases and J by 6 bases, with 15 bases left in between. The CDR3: CASMGGGTHEKLFF. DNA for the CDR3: TGTGCCAGCATGGGGGGCGGCACGCATGAAAAACTGTTTTTT.

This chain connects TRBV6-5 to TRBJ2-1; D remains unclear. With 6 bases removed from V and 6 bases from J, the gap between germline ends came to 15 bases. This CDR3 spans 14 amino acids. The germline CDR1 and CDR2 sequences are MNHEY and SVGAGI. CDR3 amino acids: CASSPRAAGNEQFF. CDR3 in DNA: TGTGCCAGCAGCCCCCGAGCAGCCGGCAATGAGCAGTTCTTC.

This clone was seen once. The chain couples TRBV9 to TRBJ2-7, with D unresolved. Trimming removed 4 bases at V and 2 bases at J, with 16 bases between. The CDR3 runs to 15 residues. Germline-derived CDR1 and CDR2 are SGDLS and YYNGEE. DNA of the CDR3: TGTGCCAGCAGCCCTGGTGGTACTGTCACCTACGAGCAGTACTTC. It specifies CASSPGGTVTYEQYF.

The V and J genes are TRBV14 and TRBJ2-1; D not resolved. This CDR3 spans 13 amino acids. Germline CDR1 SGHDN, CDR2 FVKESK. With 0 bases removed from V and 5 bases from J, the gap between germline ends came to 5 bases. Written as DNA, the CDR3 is TGTGCCAGCAGCCAAGATTTTCACAATGAGCAGTTCTTC. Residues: CASSQDFHNEQFF.

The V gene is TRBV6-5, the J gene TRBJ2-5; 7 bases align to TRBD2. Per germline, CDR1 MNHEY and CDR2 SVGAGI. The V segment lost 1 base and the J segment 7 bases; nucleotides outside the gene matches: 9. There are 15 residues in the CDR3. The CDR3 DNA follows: TGTGCCAGCAGTTACTTTGCGGGAGACACAGGGACCCAGTACTTC. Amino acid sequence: CASSYFAGDTGTQYF.

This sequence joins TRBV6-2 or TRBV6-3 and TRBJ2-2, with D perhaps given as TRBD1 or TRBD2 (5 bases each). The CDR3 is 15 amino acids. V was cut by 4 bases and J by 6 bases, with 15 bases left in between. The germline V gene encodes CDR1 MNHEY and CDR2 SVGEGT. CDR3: CASSWRARGAGELFF. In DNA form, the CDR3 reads TGTGCCAGCAGTTGGCGGGCCAGAGGGGCCGGGGAGCTGTTTTTT.